The clone carrying this T cell receptor gamma chain was detected a few times. Its matching antigen is unknown. The CDR3 loop spans 10 amino acids. The V segment lost 12 bases and the J segment 0 bases; nucleotides outside the gene matches: 2. CDR1 GITISATS and CDR2 ISYDGTV come from the germline V gene (reference sequence). Extracted RNA was reverse transcribed into cDNA. Multiplex PCR used pooled V-gene forward primers and a constant-region reverse primer to amplify CDR3s. TCRdb redid clone calling on the multiplex PCR reads using CATT. This table has 30,000 to 45,000 gamma-chain clones, around 21% appearing once. The sample comes from a study of Vδ1+ human thymocytes. Whole-study results and caveats: Highly polyclonal TRG and TRD repertoires with Gaussian CDR3 length distributions appeared in thymus. Bulk repertoire data may be misinterpreted because of unexpected Vdelta2 sequences.

After alphabeta T cell depletion, CD3+ Vdelta1+ Vdelta2- thymocytes were sorted. V is TRGV9 and J is TRGJ1 or TRGJ2. Sequenced: Vdelta1+ gamma-delta thymocytes from the thymus. Subset: FACS-sorted CD3+ TCRalphabeta- TCRVdelta1+ TCRVdelta2- thymocytes. This clonotype originated in a girl less than two years old who had congenital heart surgery. The CDR3 spells CARNYYKKLF. CDR3 DNA sequence: TGTGCCCGGAATTATTATAAGAAACTCTTT.